The 8 T cell receptor beta chains presented below share a single source sample, sequenced in a study of breast tumors, draining lymph nodes, adjacent tissues. The lymph nodes were axillary draining lymph nodes from breast cancer patients. TCRdb ran MiXCR on the multiplex PCR reads and lists one entry per CDR3 protein. This repertoire shows about 180,000 distinct CDR3 sequences, roughly a third found once; its top ten account for 4.3%. Sequenced sample: axillary lymph node tissue. Receptors were obtained from a female donor with breast cancer. Some clones in this sample may be carry-over from other donors' samples.

This clonotype was seen repeatedly, ten times or more. The J gene is TRBJ2-2, the V gene TRBV6-6; D may be TRBD1 (6 bases). Trimming left V 6 bases short and J 1 base short, with 9 bases between. From germline, CDR1 is MNHNY and CDR2 SVGAGI (reference sequence). This CDR3 is 14 amino acids long. The CDR3 DNA reads as TGTGCCAGCAGGCAGGGACAGAACACCGGGGAGCTGTTTTTT. It codes for CASRQGQNTGELFF.

This clonotype was recorded many times. The chain joins TRBV7-9 to TRBJ1-4; no firm D call. CDR3 length equals 18 residues. V was cut by 1 base and J by 7 bases, with 22 bases left in between. Per the germline V gene, CDR1 is SEHNR and CDR2 is FQNEAQ (reference sequence). This chain's CDR3 is CASSLVPLVGFLSEKLFF. The CDR3 DNA reads TGTGCCAGCAGCTTAGTTCCTTTAGTCGGCTTTTTGAGTGAAAAACTGTTTTTT.

The chain combines TRBV7-8 with TRBJ1-5; TRBD1 is a possible D gene (5 bases). V was cut by 8 bases and J by 7 bases, with 21 bases left in between. Per germline, CDR1 SGHVS and CDR2 FQNEAQ. This CDR3 comprises 15 residues. CDR3 nucleotides: TGTGCCAGCTGGTTATCAGGGCAGTCTGGCCAGCCCCAGCATTTT. This encodes CASWLSGQSGQPQHF. Together with reference TRBV7-8 and TRBJ1-5, the CDR3 gives the full variable domain: GAGVSQSPRYKVAKRGQDVALRCDPISGHVSLFWYQQALGQGPEFLTYFQNEAQLDKSGLPSDRFFAERPEGSVSTLKIQRTQQEDSAVYLCASWLSGQSGQPQHFGDGTRLSIL.

With regard to this clonotype: This clone may be a read error of a much larger clone one base away. The chain combines TRBV6-1 with TRBJ2-7; TRBD1 is a possible D gene (6 bases). The V gene's germline CDR1 is MNHNS and CDR2 SASEGT. The CDR3 is 13 amino acids. Here the CDR3 reads CVSSKGQDYEQYF. The DNA for the CDR3 is TGTGTCAGCAGTAAGGGACAAGACTACGAGCAGTACTTC.

There are many counts of this clonotype. The chain recombines TRBV20-1 with TRBJ2-3; 7 bases agree with TRBD2. The CDR3 has 14 amino acids. V was pared by 6 bases and J by 0 bases, with 6 bases of the junction left unmatched. Germline CDR1 DFQATT, CDR2 SNEGSKA (reference sequence). The CDR3 DNA reads TGCAGTGCCTACTTTAGCGGGAGCACAGATACGCAGTATTTT. Translation: CSAYFSGSTDTQYF.

This clonotype was observed a few times. A much larger clone lies one base from this, so it may be a read error. The rearrangement links TRBV6-4 to TRBJ2-5; D remains ambiguous. The length of the CDR3 is 14 residues. Looked up from germline, CDR1 is MRHNA and CDR2 is SNTAGT. The CDR3 nucleotides read TGTGCCAGCAGTCACTCGGTCAGCCGAGAGACCCAGTACTTC. This gives the protein CASSHSVSRETQYF.

This clonotype showed up just once. This chain connects TRBV10-3 to TRBJ1-1, with D maybe TRBD1 (6 bases). V shed 6 bases and J shed 7 bases, with 24 bases lying between them. The germline V gene has CDR1 ENHRY and CDR2 SYGVKD. The CDR3 is 16 amino acids. This chain's CDR3 is CAISTQGFLSYGEAFF. CDR3 in DNA: TGTGCCATCAGCACACAGGGATTCTTGAGTTATGGTGAAGCTTTCTTT.

The chain employs TRBV28 and TRBJ2-2; 10 nucleotides match TRBD2. CDR3 length equals 15 residues. The V gene's germline CDR1 is MDHEN and CDR2 SYDVKM. With 2 bases clipped from V and 4 bases from J, the junction kept 1 base outside the gene matches. The CDR3 is CASSLTSGATGELFF. CDR3 bases: TGTGCCAGCAGTTTAACTAGCGGGGCCACCGGGGAGCTGTTTTTT.